These 21 T cell receptor beta chains originate from one sample sequenced in a study of CD8+ T cells in alopecia areata (dated by TCRdb to 2016 to 2019). The sample's time point label, in plain terms: baseline before oral tofacitinib. The library relied on the immunoSEQ multiplex PCR assay. To provide template for TCR sequencing, every sample had RNA extracted and reverse transcribed into cDNA. This is the immuneACCESS table as TCRdb keeps it, with only in-frame sequences that have V and J called. A part of the clones is gone; compared with another copy, unresolved V genes explain less than half, and the rest is unexplained. Across this sample there are roughly 150,000 clones, with around half seen only once. Of the sample, roughly a fifth falls within the top ten clones. The sample in question was CD8+ T cells sorted from blood, obtained at week 0. All receptors derive from a human donor with alopecia areata.

This chain uses TRBV25-1 with TRBJ2-5; 9 nucleotides line up with TRBD1. The germline gives CDR1 MGHDK, CDR2 SYGVNS. V trimming: 4 bases; J trimming: 3 bases; junction bases outside the gene matches: 3. The CDR3 totals 14 residues. The CDR3 region has the DNA TGTGCCAGCAGTGGGACAGGGGCAGAAGAGACCCAGTACTTC. This codes for CASSGTGAEETQYF.

The chain employs TRBV2 and TRBJ2-7; tentative D call: TRBD2 (5 bases). This CDR3 is built from 12 residues. CDR1 is SNHLY and CDR2 is FYNNEI in the germline V gene. V was shortened by 5 bases and J by 4 bases, with 9 bases between the two germline ends. The CDR3 loop is CASSSGLYEQYF. CDR3 DNA sequence: TGTGCCAGCAGTTCGGGGTTGTACGAGCAGTACTTC.

This clone appeared once. The chain recombines TRBV5-1 with TRBJ2-3, with a tentative D call TRBD1 (6 bases). Trimming pared 4 bases from V and 2 bases from J, leaving 11 bases between. Germline CDR1 reads SGHRS; CDR2 reads YFSETQ. The CDR3 is 14 residues long. This chain's CDR3 is CASSRQAPTDTQYF. The CDR3, as DNA: TGCGCCAGCAGCCGACAGGCCCCCACAGATACGCAGTATTTT.

The chain couples TRBV6-5 to TRBJ2-7; 9 bases line up with TRBD2. Trimming removed 0 bases from V and 0 bases from J; junction bases left unmatched: 3. CDR1 and CDR2 from the germline V gene are MNHEY and SVGAGI. The CDR3 is 16 residues long. Written as DNA, the CDR3 is TGTGCCAGCAGTTACTCAAGCGGGGGGATCTCCTACGAGCAGTACTTC. This encodes CASSYSSGGISYEQYF.

The gene calls are TRBV5-6 and TRBJ1-5, with D tentatively TRBD1 (6 bases). Germline V gene lookup returns CDR1 SGHDT and CDR2 YYEEEE. The CDR3 is 15 amino acids. V was pared by 5 bases and J by 6 bases, with 18 bases between. The CDR3 DNA reads TGTGCCAGCAGGTCGCGCAGGGGATCGGGTCAGCCCCAGCATTTT. It translates to CASRSRRGSGQPQHF.

The rearrangement uses TRBV7-9 and TRBJ1-2, with D possibly TRBD1 on 6 matching bases. Germline CDR1 and CDR2: SEHNR and FQNEAQ (reference sequence). This CDR3 spans 14 amino acids. With 0 bases removed from V and 4 bases from J, the gap between germline ends came to 9 bases. The CDR3 protein is CASSLATGSYGYTF. In DNA, the CDR3 is TGTGCCAGCAGCTTAGCAACAGGGTCCTATGGCTACACCTTC.

This clone was counted once. The V and J genes are TRBV2 and TRBJ1-2; 12 bases are a match to TRBD1. V lost 5 bases and J lost 2; bases outside the gene matches: 18. The length of the CDR3 is 20 residues. Germline V gene data show CDR1 as SNHLY and CDR2 as FYNNEI. This chain's CDR3 is CASSIPPGGQGAGSNYGYTF. The DNA for the CDR3 is TGTGCCAGCAGTATCCCCCCAGGGGGACAGGGGGCAGGCTCCAACTATGGCTACACCTTC.

This clone was counted between two and nine times. The CDR3 DNA sequence: TGTGCCAGCAGAGCTGAGGACAGGAGGAATTCACCCCTCCACTTT. It codes for CASRAEDRRNSPLHF. This rearrangement joins TRBV6-4 to TRBJ1-6; 7 bases align to TRBD1. Germline V gene sequence: CDR1 MRHNA, CDR2 SNTAGT. The length of the CDR3 is 15 residues. Germline trimming cut 6 bases from V and 7 bases from J; bases unmatched to any gene: 9.

This clone was recorded only once. As DNA, the CDR3 is TGCGCCAGCAGCTTGACAGAAAATCCCGATACGCAGTATTTT. Protein product: CASSLTENPDTQYF. J is TRBJ2-3 and V is TRBV5-1; D is ambiguous. CDR3 length: 14 residues. V gave up 1 base and J gave up 6 bases, with 12 bases separating them. Germline lookup yields CDR1 SGHRS and CDR2 YFSETQ.

This clone was counted a few times. The genes are TRBV25-1 and TRBJ1-2; D ambiguous. Germline V gene data show CDR1 as MGHDK and CDR2 as SYGVNS. The CDR3 is 13 residues long. V shed 0 bases and J shed 3 bases, with 5 bases lying between them. The CDR3 loop reads CASSEYGDYGYTF. The CDR3 DNA reads as TGTGCCAGCAGTGAATATGGGGACTATGGCTACACCTTC.

The chain uses TRBV27 and TRBJ2-3; 7 nucleotides match TRBD1. CDR1 is MNHEY, CDR2 SMNVEV, per germline (reference sequence). This CDR3 contains 15 residues. The J segment lost 2 bases and the V segment lost 6 bases, leaving 8 bases of the junction unmatched. The CDR3 reads CASSPTGTNTDTQYF. DNA for the CDR3: TGTGCCAGCAGCCCGACAGGGACAAACACAGATACGCAGTATTTT.

This clone appeared a single time. The V call is TRBV5-6, the J call TRBJ2-7; D may correspond to TRBD1 or TRBD2 (5 bases each). The V and J ends lost 2 bases and 3 bases respectively, with 6 bases between them. The CDR3 length is 12 residues. Germline values: CDR1 SGHDT, CDR2 YYEEEE. For the CDR3, the DNA is TGTGCCAGCAGCTTTGGGGGCTACGAGCAGTACTTC. Translating it yields CASSFGGYEQYF.

In its sample, this clone is medium-sized (0.01 to 0.1%). At the DNA level, this CDR3 is encoded by other sequences in the same sample as well. Here the CDR3 DNA reads TGTGCCAGCAGTTACTCACCAGGAGGGGACTATGGCTACACCTTC. This gives the protein CASSYSPGGDYGYTF. The chain employs TRBV6-6 and TRBJ1-2, with D possibly matching TRBD1 (5 bases). V was shortened by 0 bases and J by 3 bases, with 11 bases between the two germline ends. This CDR3 contains 15 residues. CDR1 is MNHNY, CDR2 SVGAGI, per germline (reference sequence).

This clone occurred a few times. The chain joins TRBV2 to TRBJ2-1; D may be TRBD2 (5 bases). Trimming shortened V by 0 bases and J by 0 bases, and 12 bases separated the two germline ends. The CDR3 extends over 17 amino acids. The germline V gene encodes CDR1 SNHLY and CDR2 FYNNEI. The DNA of the CDR3 is TGTGCCAGCAGTGAAGCAAGGCGGGCGAGCTCCTACAATGAGCAGTTCTTC. Its protein is CASSEARRASSYNEQFF.

V and J are TRBV27 and TRBJ1-1, with 7 bases matching TRBD1. The CDR3 consists of 14 residues. CDR1 MNHEY and CDR2 SMNVEV come from the germline V gene (reference sequence). With 5 bases clipped from V and 1 base from J, the junction kept 4 bases outside the gene matches. CDR3 amino acids: CASSPGTENTEAFF. CDR3 in DNA: TGTGCCAGCAGTCCCGGGACAGAGAACACTGAAGCTTTCTTT.

The chain recombines TRBV27 with TRBJ2-6, with D perhaps matching TRBD1 (5 bases). Germline V gives CDR1 MNHEY, CDR2 SMNVEV (reference sequence). V was cut by 1 base and J by 0 bases, with 16 bases left in between. This CDR3 spans 19 amino acids. CDR3 sequence reads: CASSLYGEGALSGANVLTF. In DNA form, the CDR3 reads TGTGCCAGCAGTTTATACGGCGAAGGGGCTCTCTCTGGGGCCAACGTCCTGACTTTC.

This chain joins TRBV2 and TRBJ2-3; perhaps TRBD2 as D (6 bases). The CDR3 is made up of 12 amino acids. The ends were cut back, 7 bases at V and 3 bases at J, with 8 bases in the middle. Germline loops: CDR1 SNHLY, CDR2 FYNNEI. The chain's CDR3 is CASMGGTDTQYF. Here the CDR3 DNA reads TGTGCCAGCATGGGAGGAACAGATACGCAGTATTTT.

The table lists this clone with a few counts. CDR3 in DNA: TGTGCCAGCAGCGGGGTAGAAAATAACTATGGCTACACCTTC. Encoded protein: CASSGVENNYGYTF. The gene calls are TRBV5-8 and TRBJ1-2; D remains ambiguous. Trimming removed 4 bases from V and 1 base from J, with 11 bases in between. Germline V gene lookup returns CDR1 SGHTS and CDR2 YDEGEE. The CDR3 covers 14 residues.

CDR3 in amino acids: CASSPPGEYTNEQFF. The CDR3, as DNA: TGTGCCAGCAGCCCCCCAGGGGAGTATACCAATGAGCAGTTCTTC. The chain recombines TRBV7-9 with TRBJ2-1; D may be TRBD1 (6 bases). Trimming stripped 5 bases from V and 6 bases from J, with 17 bases between. CDR3 length equals 15 residues. Germline V CDR1 and CDR2: SEHNR, FQNEAQ (reference sequence).

A few counts support this clone. The chain uses TRBV5-1 and TRBJ1-1, with a weak D call TRBD1 (5 bases). Looked up from germline, CDR1 is SGHRS and CDR2 is YFSETQ. V was pared by 3 bases and J by 5 bases, with 14 bases between. The CDR3 covers 14 residues. The CDR3 coding sequence is TGCGCCAGCAGCTACGAGGGGACGGGGACTGAAGCTTTCTTT. Amino acid sequence: CASSYEGTGTEAFF.

V gene TRBV6-5 combines with J gene TRBJ2-3; 8 bases agree with TRBD1. CDR3 length: 14 amino acids. In germline, CDR1 is MNHEY, CDR2 SVGAGI. V lost 4 bases and J lost 4; bases outside the gene matches: 4. Here the CDR3 DNA reads TGTGCCAGCAGTTCGCTACAGGGGGCAGATACGCAGTATTTT. This gives the protein CASSSLQGADTQYF.